This T cell receptor beta chain was obtained from a study of patients and donors after allogeneic stem cell transplantation. In germline, CDR1 is SGHRS, CDR2 YFSETQ. CDR3 length equals 14 residues. The V and J ends lost 5 bases and 7 bases, in that order; junction bases with no gene match: 6. Each CDR3 protein gets one entry after TCRdb re-called the RT-PCR reads with MiXCR. The sample carries about 230,000 distinct CDR3 sequences, 12% to 15% recorded once. This clonotype was found many times. The V gene is TRBV5-1, the J gene TRBJ1-6, with 7 bases identical to TRBD1. The sequencing sample was made of blood, either unsorted or a sorted T cell fraction (not recorded which). This sequence originates from a human donor who was either an allogeneic HSCT recipient or a stem cell or donor lymphocyte infusion donor (not recorded which). It is not recorded whose cells these are; they may come from a transplant donor. As DNA, the CDR3 is TGCGCCAGCAGTGGTGGGACAGTCAATTCACCCCTCCACTTT. Amino acid sequence: CASSGGTVNSPLHF.